These 3 T cell receptor beta chains came from one sample sequenced in a study of brain T cells in children with intractable seizures. Time point given: blood from clinic visit 5 months post-surgery; TSC patient then seizure free. Sequencing was performed with immunoSEQ multiplex PCR; in TCRdb, only in-frame clones are kept and a portion is missing. In the table there are under 400,000 clones, 93% of which are singletons. The sample in question was peripheral blood, obtained approximately 5 months after surgery. All receptors come from a boy under two years old with tuberous sclerosis and intractable seizures.

V usage is TRBV19 and J usage is TRBJ2-3, with 7 bases that match TRBD1. Germline assignment: CDR1 LNHDA and CDR2 SQIVND (reference sequence). This CDR3 has 13 amino acids. J gave up 12 bases and V 5 bases, and 11 bases lay outside the gene matches. CDR3 nucleotides: TGTGCCAGTAGTCCTCACCGACAGGGCTACCAGTATTTT. Its translation: CASSPHRQGYQYF.

J is TRBJ1-5 and V is TRBV10-3; maybe TRBD1 (6 bases). The CDR3 loop spans 15 amino acids. From germline, CDR1 is ENHRY and CDR2 SYGVKD. Trimming took 0 bases from V and 0 from J, leaving 6 bases between them. Here the CDR3 DNA reads TGTGCCATCAGTGAGTCGGGGGCTAGCAATCAGCCCCAGCATTTT. This translates into CAISESGASNQPQHF.

This chain joins TRBV6-2 or TRBV6-3 and TRBJ2-3; no clear D gene. V lost 6 bases and J lost 2, with 9 bases in between. The CDR3 consists of 13 residues. Germline-derived CDR1 and CDR2 are MNHEY and SVGEGT. The CDR3 bases are TGTGCCAGCAGCCCCGAGAACACAGATACGCAGTATTTT. As protein: CASSPENTDTQYF.